These 12 T cell receptor beta chains came from one sample sequenced in a study of T cell responses to AZD1222 COVID-19 vaccine. Assay: immunoSEQ multiplex PCR; the TCRdb copy retains only in-frame clones and omits some. The table lists 55,000 to 70,000 clones, about nine tenths of them singletons, with 7.5% to 9% in the top ten. Specimen: peripheral blood, collected on day 0 of AZD1222 vaccination. The receptor source for this set is an adult in good health.

This clone was counted a single time. V is TRBV10-2 and J is TRBJ2-4, with D perhaps TRBD1 (6 bases). Deletions cut 4 bases from V and 9 bases from J, with 19 bases between. CDR3 length equals 15 residues. Germline CDR1 is WSHSY and CDR2 is SAAADI. CDR3 DNA sequence: TGCGCCAGCAGTGGTCAGGACAGCCTCATAAGCATTCAGTACTTC. Amino acids: CASSGQDSLISIQYF.

The CDR3 loop is CASSLDRVSYGYTF. The CDR3 DNA reads TGCGCCAGCAGCCTGGACAGGGTTTCCTATGGCTACACCTTC. The V gene is TRBV5-1, the J gene TRBJ1-2; TRBD1 agrees at 8 bases. The CDR3 has 14 residues. The germline V gene has CDR1 SGHRS and CDR2 YFSETQ. Trimming removed 4 bases from V and 4 bases from J; junction bases left unmatched: 6.

CDR3 residues: CASNPGLGFTDTQYF. CDR3 DNA sequence: TGTGCCAGCAACCCGGGACTAGGTTTCACAGATACGCAGTATTTT. The chain carries TRBV28 and TRBJ2-3, with 8 nucleotides matching TRBD2. This CDR3 comprises 15 residues. With 7 bases clipped from V and 2 bases from J, the junction kept 8 bases outside the gene matches. Germline-derived CDR1 and CDR2 are MDHEN and SYDVKM.

This sequence joins TRBV7-3 and TRBJ2-7, with a weak D call TRBD2 (5 bases). There are 13 residues in the CDR3. CDR1 and CDR2 (germline): SGHTA, FQGTGA. Trimming pared 5 bases from V and 4 bases from J, leaving 12 bases between. CDR3 sequence: CASSPGLGYEQYF. CDR3 nucleotides: TGTGCCAGCAGCCCGGGGTTAGGATACGAGCAGTACTTC.

The CDR3 nucleotides are TGTGCCAGCAGTTTATGGGGAGGGGGCTACGAGCAGTACTTC. It is translated as CASSLWGGGYEQYF. V usage is TRBV28 and J usage is TRBJ2-7; D might be TRBD2 (7 bases). Trimming stripped 0 bases from V and 3 bases from J, with 9 bases between. There are 14 residues in the CDR3. Germline assignment: CDR1 MDHEN and CDR2 SYDVKM.

As to this clone: Different DNA sequences within this sample yield the same CDR3. CDR3 residues: CASSTLSGLAKNIQYF. The CDR3 coding sequence is TGCGCCAGCAGCACGCTCTCAGGTTTAGCCAAAAACATTCAGTACTTC. This rearrangement joins TRBV5-1 to TRBJ2-4; D gene ambiguous. The CDR3 has 16 residues. Germline CDR1 SGHRS, CDR2 YFSETQ. The germline V and J ends were trimmed by 4 bases and 0 bases, with 14 bases remaining between them.

V and J are TRBV19 and TRBJ1-4; 9 nucleotides line up with TRBD1. The V and J ends lost 5 bases and 6 bases, in that order; junction bases with no gene match: 7. Germline values: CDR1 LNHDA, CDR2 SQIVND (reference sequence). CDR3 size: 15 residues. The CDR3 region is CASSAQQGAYEKLFF. CDR3 bases: TGTGCCAGTAGTGCGCAACAGGGGGCCTATGAAAAACTGTTTTTT.

The gene calls are TRBV4-3 and TRBJ2-5; 7 bases agree with TRBD2. V lost 4 bases, J lost 3 bases, and 17 bases stayed unmatched. There are 18 residues in the CDR3. Germline CDR1 LGHNA, CDR2 YSLEER. The DNA for the CDR3 is TGCGCCAGCAGCCGGGGCAGTCTTCTAGCGGAAGCAGAAGAGACCCAGTACTTC. Protein product: CASSRGSLLAEAEETQYF.

This clone was found once. The chain is built from TRBV7-2 and TRBJ2-4, with D perhaps matching TRBD1 (7 bases). Germline values: CDR1 SGHTA, CDR2 FQGNSA. V was cut by 1 base and J by 4 bases, with 17 bases left in between. There are 17 residues in the CDR3. The DNA for the CDR3 is TGTGCCAGCAGCTTAGGTTGGGGCAGGGGGGCTAAAAACATTCAGTACTTC. This encodes CASSLGWGRGAKNIQYF.

The J gene is TRBJ2-3, the V gene TRBV3-1 (or the pseudogene TRBV3-2); D gene unclear. V lost 1 base and J 0 bases, leaving 11 bases between the germline ends. The CDR3 has 16 amino acids. The germline gives CDR1 LGHDT, CDR2 YNNKEL (reference sequence). The DNA for the CDR3 is TGTGCCAGCAGCCAAGGCCGGCTAACTAGCACAGATACGCAGTATTTT. Translating gives CASSQGRLTSTDTQYF.

The chain recombines TRBV5-1 with TRBJ2-7; D gene uncertain. CDR3 length equals 15 residues. Germline V gene sequence: CDR1 SGHRS, CDR2 YFSETQ. Between the trimmed V and J ends, which lost 0 bases and 0 bases, there was a span of 10 bases. The CDR3 sequence is CASSLVEGGSYEQYF. In DNA, the CDR3 is TGCGCCAGCAGCTTGGTCGAAGGTGGCTCCTACGAGCAGTACTTC.

This chain links TRBV5-1 with TRBJ1-1; possibly TRBD1 for D (6 bases). CDR3 length equals 16 residues. V lost 6 bases and J lost 2, with 20 bases in between. CDR1 and CDR2 (germline): SGHRS, YFSETQ. The CDR3 spells CASNLVQGGSNTEAFF. The CDR3 DNA reads TGCGCCAGCAACCTCGTACAGGGCGGATCCAACACTGAAGCTTTCTTT.